This entry features one T cell receptor (beta chain) sequence. Its antigen is unknown. The sample holds no much larger clone one base away, and base qualities are not on file. The protocol used for the library was the immunoSEQ multiplex PCR assay. TCRdb obtained this table from immuneACCESS and retained in-frame rearrangements with V and J assigned. These tables miss some clones; where compared with another copy, unresolved V genes account for less than half of the shortfall, and the remainder is unexplained. Recorded for this sample are tens of thousands of clones; about 92% of them occurred a single time. Jointly, the top ten make up 2% of the sample. These data come from a study of T cell changes during pregnancy in multiple sclerosis (dated by TCRdb to about 2019). With regard to the full study: The study examined how the T cell repertoire changed over the course of pregnancy in women with multiple sclerosis.

Reading from cysteine to phenylalanine, the CDR3 counts 13 amino acids. Of all the DNA, just the CDR3 is kept, 39 bases in frame from base 1. The germline V gene supplies CDR1 MNHNS and CDR2 SASEGT. Trimming takes 5 bases from V and 5 bases from J, and the germline ends sit 13 bases apart. The sequence is built from TRBV6-1 and TRBJ2-7, with a weak D call of TRBD2 (6 bases match). This specimen consisted of peripheral blood, obtained in the third trimester of pregnancy. This receptor was taken from a female donor in good health, enrolled as a control in a pregnancy study. CDR3 reads: CASSSGESNEQYF. The nucleotide sequence reads TGTGCCAGCAGTTCGGGGGAGAGCAACGAGCAGTACTTC.